This T cell receptor beta chain was identified in a study of blood T cell repertoires in COVID-19. Whole-study context: The United States, Italy and Spain supplied acute and convalescent COVID-19 samples.

Sequencing used immunoSEQ multiplex PCR; TCRdb keeps in-frame clones, though not all of them. The sample records a few hundred thousand clones, about 83% being singletons. For this clone: The sample carries other DNA sequences with the same CDR3.

The sequencing input was peripheral blood. The TCR comes from a woman aged 45-65 years with acute or convalescent COVID-19.

The CDR3 nucleotides are TGTGCCAGCAGTTTGGGGGGTCAGCCCCAGCATTTT. Residues: CASSLGGQPQHF. The chain has TRBV28 and TRBJ1-5; possible D gene TRBD1, 5 bases. The CDR3 runs 12 residues. V gave up 3 bases and J gave up 6 bases, with 6 bases separating them. The germline gives CDR1 MDHEN, CDR2 SYDVKM. The full variable domain, completed using reference TRBV28 and TRBJ1-5, is DVKVTQSSRYLVKRTGEKVFLECVQDMDHENMFWYRQDPGLGLRLIYFSYDVKMKEKGDIPEGYSVSREKKERFSLILESASTNQTSMYLCASSLGGQPQHFGDGTRLSIL.